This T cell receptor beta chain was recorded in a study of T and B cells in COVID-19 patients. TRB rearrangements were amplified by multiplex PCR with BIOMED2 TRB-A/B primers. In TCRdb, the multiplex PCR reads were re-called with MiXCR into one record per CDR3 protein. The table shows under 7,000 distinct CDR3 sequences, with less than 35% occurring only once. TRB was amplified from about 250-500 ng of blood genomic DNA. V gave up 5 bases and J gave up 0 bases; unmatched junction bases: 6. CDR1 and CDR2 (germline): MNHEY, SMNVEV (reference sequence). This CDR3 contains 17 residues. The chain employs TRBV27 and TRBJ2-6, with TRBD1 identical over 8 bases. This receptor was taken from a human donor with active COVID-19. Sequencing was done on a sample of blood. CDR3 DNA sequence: TGTGCCAGCAGTAGGACAGGGTTTGGCTCTGGGGCCAACGTCCTGACTTTC. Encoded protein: CASSRTGFGSGANVLTF.